These 11 T cell receptor beta chains share one sample of origin, sequenced in a study of T cells after yellow fever vaccination. TCRdb ran MiXCR on the 5' RACE reads and lists one entry per CDR3 protein. This table holds about 350,000 distinct CDR3 sequences, around 12% found once. This specimen was CD4+ T cells sorted from PBMCs, taken 15 days after the yellow fever booster vaccination. The receptors originated from a man younger than 30 who received the YFV17D yellow fever vaccine.

The gene calls are TRBV7-2 and TRBJ2-3; no clear D gene. The germline CDR1 and CDR2 sequences are SGHTA and FQGNSA. Trimming stripped 0 bases from V and 2 bases from J, with 6 bases between. The CDR3 length is 14 residues. In DNA form, the CDR3 reads TGTGCCAGCAGCTTAGCGGGGAACACAGATACGCAGTATTTT. Its translation: CASSLAGNTDTQYF.

This clonotype has just a few counts. The chain joins TRBV4-3 to TRBJ2-3, with D tentatively TRBD1 (5 bases). V dropped 4 bases and J dropped 5 bases, with 16 bases sitting between them. Germline assignment: CDR1 LGHNA and CDR2 YSLEER. The CDR3 spans 15 residues. In DNA form, the CDR3 reads TGCGCCAGCAGCCCAGCCGACAGAATCCGAGATACGCAGTATTTT. Its protein product is CASSPADRIRDTQYF.

The CDR3 bases are TGTGCCAGCAGTTACCTATCATTCTTCTCCTACAATGAGCAGTTCTTC. This gives the protein CASSYLSFFSYNEQFF. This chain connects TRBV7-8 to TRBJ2-1; D remains ambiguous. The germline V gene has CDR1 SGHVS and CDR2 FQNEAQ. The germline V and J ends were trimmed by 6 bases and 0 bases, with 15 bases remaining between them. The CDR3 is 16 residues long.

The chain recombines TRBV5-1 with TRBJ1-2, with D uncertain. Germline CDR1 is SGHRS and CDR2 is YFSETQ. V was cut by 4 bases and J by 5 bases, with 12 bases left in between. The CDR3 spans 13 residues. The CDR3, as DNA: TGCGCCAGCAGCCCACCGTGGGGTTATGGCTACACCTTC. It translates to CASSPPWGYGYTF.

There are many counts of this clonotype. This chain connects TRBV5-1 to TRBJ1-1; D might be TRBD1 (6 bases). Looked up from germline, CDR1 is SGHRS and CDR2 is YFSETQ. CDR3 length equals 15 residues. V gave up 4 bases and J gave up 0 bases, with 13 bases separating them. In DNA form, the CDR3 reads TGCGCCAGCAGCCTCGGACAGATTATGAACACTGAAGCTTTCTTT. This codes for CASSLGQIMNTEAFF.

J is TRBJ2-7 and V is TRBV4-3; D might be TRBD1 (6 bases). This CDR3 is 13 amino acids long. Trimming left V 0 bases short and J 7 bases short, with 10 bases between. The germline gives CDR1 LGHNA, CDR2 YSLEER. The CDR3 DNA reads as TGCGCCAGCAGCCAAGATTCAGGGACAGAGCAGTACGTC. As protein: CASSQDSGTEQYV.

The table lists this clonotype with many counts. The rearrangement uses TRBV7-2 and TRBJ2-5, with unresolved D. Between the trimmed V and J ends, which lost 0 bases and 5 bases, there was a span of 10 bases. Germline CDR1 is SGHTA and CDR2 is FQGNSA. The length of the CDR3 is 14 residues. The CDR3 is CASSLAGFGETQYF. The CDR3 region has the DNA TGTGCCAGCAGCTTAGCGGGCTTTGGGGAGACCCAGTACTTC.

The J gene is TRBJ2-7, the V gene TRBV20-1, with 7 bases identical to TRBD1. J was trimmed by 3 bases and V by 3 bases; bases with no gene match: 8. CDR3 length: 14 amino acids. Germline CDR1 reads DFQATT; CDR2 reads SNEGSKA (reference sequence). CDR3 in DNA: TGCAGTGCTAGTGGGGACAGCTCCCTCTACGAGCAGTACTTC. It yields the protein CSASGDSSLYEQYF.

V usage is TRBV27 and J usage is TRBJ1-2, with 8 bases matching TRBD1. This CDR3 has 18 amino acids. Trimming cost V 3 bases and J 7 bases; bases outside gene matches: 19. Germline CDR1 reads MNHEY; CDR2 reads SMNVEV (reference sequence). The CDR3 nucleotides read TGTGCCAGCAGTTTTGGGACCCCCCAGGGGGCTTGGGGTGGTGGCTACACCTTC. Its protein product is CASSFGTPQGAWGGGYTF.

The chain carries TRBV2 and TRBJ1-1, with a tentative D call TRBD1 (5 bases). Germline assignment: CDR1 SNHLY and CDR2 FYNNEI. V dropped 4 bases and J dropped 0 bases, with 9 bases sitting between them. The CDR3 covers 14 residues. The CDR3 reads CASSGQIMNTEAFF. For the CDR3, the DNA is TGTGCCAGCAGTGGACAGATAATGAACACTGAAGCTTTCTTT.

This clonotype was counted many times. The chain carries TRBV14 and TRBJ1-6; no clear D. V was clipped by 0 bases and J by 10 bases, with 7 bases between them. Per germline, CDR1 SGHDN and CDR2 FVKESK. This CDR3 region has 13 residues. This chain's CDR3 is CASSQESRSPLHF. DNA of the CDR3: TGTGCCAGCAGCCAAGAATCTCGATCACCCCTCCACTTT. The complete variable domain, with remaining parts taken from reference TRBV14 and TRBJ1-6, reads EAGVTQFPSHSVIEKGQTVTLRCDPISGHDNLYWYRRVMGKEIKFLLHFVKESKQDESGMPNNRFLAERTGGTYSTLKVQPAELEDSGVYFCASSQESRSPLHFGNGTRLTVT.